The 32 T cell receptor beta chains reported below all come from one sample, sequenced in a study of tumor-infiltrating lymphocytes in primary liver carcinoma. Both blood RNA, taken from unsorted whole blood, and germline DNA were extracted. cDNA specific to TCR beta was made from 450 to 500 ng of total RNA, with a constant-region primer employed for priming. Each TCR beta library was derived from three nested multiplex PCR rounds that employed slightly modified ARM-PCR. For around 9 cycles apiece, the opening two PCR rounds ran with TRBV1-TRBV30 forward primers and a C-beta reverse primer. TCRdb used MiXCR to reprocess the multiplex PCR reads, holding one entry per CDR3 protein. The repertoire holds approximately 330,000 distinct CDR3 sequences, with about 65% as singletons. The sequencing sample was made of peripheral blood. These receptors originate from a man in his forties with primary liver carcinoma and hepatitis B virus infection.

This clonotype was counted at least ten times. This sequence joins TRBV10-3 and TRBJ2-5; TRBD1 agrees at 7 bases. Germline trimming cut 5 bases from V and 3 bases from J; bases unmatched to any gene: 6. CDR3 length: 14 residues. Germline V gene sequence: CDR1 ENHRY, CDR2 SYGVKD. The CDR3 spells CAISPGQNKETQYF. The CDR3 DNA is TGTGCCATCAGTCCGGGACAGAATAAAGAGACCCAGTACTTC.

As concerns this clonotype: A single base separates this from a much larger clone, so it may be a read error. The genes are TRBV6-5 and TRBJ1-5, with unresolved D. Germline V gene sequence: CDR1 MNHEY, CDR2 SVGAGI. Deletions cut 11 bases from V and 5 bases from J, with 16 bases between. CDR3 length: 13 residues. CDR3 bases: TGTGCCCGTCAACGGGGTGAGGATCAGCCCCAGCATTTT. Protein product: CARQRGEDQPQHF.

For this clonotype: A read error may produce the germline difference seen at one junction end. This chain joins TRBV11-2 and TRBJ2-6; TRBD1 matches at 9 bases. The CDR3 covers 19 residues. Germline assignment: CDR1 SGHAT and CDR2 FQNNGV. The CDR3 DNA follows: TGTGCCAGCAGCTTAGACGGGACAGGGCTGAGCTCTCTGGCCAACGTCCTGAATTTC. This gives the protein CASSLDGTGLSSLANVLNF.

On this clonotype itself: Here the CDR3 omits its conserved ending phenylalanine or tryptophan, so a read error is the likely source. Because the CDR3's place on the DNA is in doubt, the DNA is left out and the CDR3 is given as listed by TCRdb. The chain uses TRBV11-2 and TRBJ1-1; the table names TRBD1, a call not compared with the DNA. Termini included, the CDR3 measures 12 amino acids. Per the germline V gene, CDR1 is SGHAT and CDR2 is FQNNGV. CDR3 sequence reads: CTSSATGPSPFS.

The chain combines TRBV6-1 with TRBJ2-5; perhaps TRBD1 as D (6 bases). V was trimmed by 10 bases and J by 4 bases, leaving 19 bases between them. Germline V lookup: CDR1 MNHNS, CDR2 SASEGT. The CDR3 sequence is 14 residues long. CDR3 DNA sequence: TGTGCCATCCCAGGGGTCCAGGGGCTAGAGACCCAGTACTTC. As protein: CAIPGVQGLETQYF.

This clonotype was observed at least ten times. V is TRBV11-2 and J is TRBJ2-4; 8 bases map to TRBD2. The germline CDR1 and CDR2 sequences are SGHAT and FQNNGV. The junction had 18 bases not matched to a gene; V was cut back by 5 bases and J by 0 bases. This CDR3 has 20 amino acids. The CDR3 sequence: CASSPTRPGLVGLAKNIQYF. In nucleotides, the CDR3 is TGTGCCAGCAGCCCTACCCGTCCGGGACTAGTGGGGCTAGCCAAAAACATTCAGTACTTC. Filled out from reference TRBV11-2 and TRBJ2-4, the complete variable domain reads EAGVAQSPRYKIIEKRQSVAFWCNPISGHATLYWYQQILGQGPKLLIQFQNNGVVDDSQLPKDRFSAERLKGVDSTLKIQPAKLEDSAVYLCASSPTRPGLVGLAKNIQYFGAGTRLSVL.

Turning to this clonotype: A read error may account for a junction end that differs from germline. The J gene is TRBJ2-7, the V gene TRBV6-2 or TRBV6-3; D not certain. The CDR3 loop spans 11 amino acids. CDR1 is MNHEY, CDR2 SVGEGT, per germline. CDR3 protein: CASSYSNEQYF. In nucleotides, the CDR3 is TGTGCCAGTAGTTACTCAAACGAGCAGTACTTC.

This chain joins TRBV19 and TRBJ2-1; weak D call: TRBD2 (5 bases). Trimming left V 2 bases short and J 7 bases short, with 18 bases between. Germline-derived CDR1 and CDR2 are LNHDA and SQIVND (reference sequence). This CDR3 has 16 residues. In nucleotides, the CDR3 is TGTGCCAGTAGTATATCTAGCTGTAGGAAAGGTAATGAGCAGTTCTTC. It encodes CASSISSCRKGNEQFF.

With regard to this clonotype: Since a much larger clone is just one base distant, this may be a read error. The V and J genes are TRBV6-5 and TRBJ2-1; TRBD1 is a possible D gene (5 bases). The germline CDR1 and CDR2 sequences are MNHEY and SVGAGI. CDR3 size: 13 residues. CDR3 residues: CASRIRWGNKQFF. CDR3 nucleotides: TGTGCCAGCAGAATACGTTGGGGCAATAAGCAGTTCTTC.

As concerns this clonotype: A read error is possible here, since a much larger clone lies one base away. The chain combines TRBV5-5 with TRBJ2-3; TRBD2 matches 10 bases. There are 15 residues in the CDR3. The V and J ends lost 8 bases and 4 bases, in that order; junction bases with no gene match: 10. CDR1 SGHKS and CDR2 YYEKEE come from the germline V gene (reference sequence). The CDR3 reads CARRQREGQADTQYF. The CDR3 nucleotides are TGTGCCAGGAGACAGCGGGAGGGCCAGGCAGATACGCAGTATTTT.

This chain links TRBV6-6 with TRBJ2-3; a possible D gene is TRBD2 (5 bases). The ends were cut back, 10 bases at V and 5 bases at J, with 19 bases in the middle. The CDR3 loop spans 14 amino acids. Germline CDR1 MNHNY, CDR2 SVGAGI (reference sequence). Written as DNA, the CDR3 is TGTGCCAACACCTATAGCACTAGTAGAGATACGCAGTATTTT. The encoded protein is CANTYSTSRDTQYF.

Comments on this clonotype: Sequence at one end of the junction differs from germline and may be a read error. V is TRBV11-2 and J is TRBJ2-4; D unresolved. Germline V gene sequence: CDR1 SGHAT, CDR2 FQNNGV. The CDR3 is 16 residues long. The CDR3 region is CASSLAVELAKHIQYF. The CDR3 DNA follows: TGTGCCAGCAGCTTAGCGGTTGAGTTAGCCAAACACATTCAGTACTTC. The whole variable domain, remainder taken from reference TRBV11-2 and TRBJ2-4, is EAGVAQSPRYKIIEKRQSVAFWCNPISGHATLYWYQQILGQGPKLLIQFQNNGVVDDSQLPKDRFSAERLKGVDSTLKIQPAKLEDSAVYLCASSLAVELAKHIQYFGAGTRLSVL.

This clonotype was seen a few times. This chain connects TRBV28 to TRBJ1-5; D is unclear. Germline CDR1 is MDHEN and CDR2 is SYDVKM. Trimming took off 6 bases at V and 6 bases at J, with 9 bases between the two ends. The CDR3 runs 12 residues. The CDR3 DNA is TGTGCCAGCAGGATAGCCGTTCAGCCCCAGCATTTT. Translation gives CASRIAVQPQHF.

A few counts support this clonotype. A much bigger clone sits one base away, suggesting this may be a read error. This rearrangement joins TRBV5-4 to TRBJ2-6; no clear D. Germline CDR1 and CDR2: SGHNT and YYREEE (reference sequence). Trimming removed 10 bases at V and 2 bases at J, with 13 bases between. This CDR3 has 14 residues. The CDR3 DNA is TGTGCCGGCATTCCTTCCCCTGGGGCCAACGTCCTGACTTTC. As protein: CAGIPSPGANVLTF.

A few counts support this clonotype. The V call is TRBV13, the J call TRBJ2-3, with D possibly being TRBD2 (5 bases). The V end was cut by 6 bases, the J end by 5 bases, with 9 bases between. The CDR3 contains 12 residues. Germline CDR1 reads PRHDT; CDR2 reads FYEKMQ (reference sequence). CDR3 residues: CASRGSGDTQYF. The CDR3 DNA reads TGTGCCAGCAGAGGAAGCGGAGATACGCAGTATTTT.

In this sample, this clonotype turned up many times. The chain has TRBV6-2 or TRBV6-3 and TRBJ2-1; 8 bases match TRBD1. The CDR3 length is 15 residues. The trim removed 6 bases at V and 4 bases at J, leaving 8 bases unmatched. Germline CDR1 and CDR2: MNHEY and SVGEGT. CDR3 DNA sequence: TGTGCCAGCAGCTGGACAGGGTCTGATTACAATGAGCAGTTCTTC. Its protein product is CASSWTGSDYNEQFF.

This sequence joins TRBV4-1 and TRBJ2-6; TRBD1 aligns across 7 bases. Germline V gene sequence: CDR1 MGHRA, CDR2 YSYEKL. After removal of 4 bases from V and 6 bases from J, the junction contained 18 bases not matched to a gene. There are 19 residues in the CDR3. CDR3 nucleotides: TGCGCCAGCAGCCTCCTCGGACAGGTGGCTTTTACTGTGGCCAACGTCCTGACTTTC. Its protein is CASSLLGQVAFTVANVLTF.

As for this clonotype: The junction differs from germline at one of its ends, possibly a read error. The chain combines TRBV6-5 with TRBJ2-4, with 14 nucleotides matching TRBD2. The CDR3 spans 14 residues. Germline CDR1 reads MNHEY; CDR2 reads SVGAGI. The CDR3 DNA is TGTGTCAGCAGTGGGACTAGCGGGAGTGACATTCAGTACTTC. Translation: CVSSGTSGSDIQYF.

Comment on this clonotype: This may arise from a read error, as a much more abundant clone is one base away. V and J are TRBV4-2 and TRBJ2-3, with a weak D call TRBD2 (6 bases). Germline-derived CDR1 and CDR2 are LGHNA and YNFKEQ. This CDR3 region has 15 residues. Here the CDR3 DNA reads TGTGCCAGCAGCCGGCGGGATCCTCGCACATATACGCAGTATTTT. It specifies CASSRRDPRTYTQYF.

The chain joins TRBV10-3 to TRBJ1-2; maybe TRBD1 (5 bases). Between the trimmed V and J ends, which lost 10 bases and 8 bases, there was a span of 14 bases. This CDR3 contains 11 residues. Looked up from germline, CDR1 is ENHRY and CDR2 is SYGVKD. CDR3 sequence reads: CATGGALGYTF. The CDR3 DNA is TGTGCCACCGGGGGAGCGCTCGGCTACACCTTC.

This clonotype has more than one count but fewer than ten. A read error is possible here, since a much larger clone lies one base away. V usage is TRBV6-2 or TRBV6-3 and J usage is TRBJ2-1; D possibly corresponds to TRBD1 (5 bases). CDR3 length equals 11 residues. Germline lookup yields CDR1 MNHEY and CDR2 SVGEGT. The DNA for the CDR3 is TGTGCCAACAGTTTAGGGGATGAGCAGTTCTTC. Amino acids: CANSLGDEQFF.

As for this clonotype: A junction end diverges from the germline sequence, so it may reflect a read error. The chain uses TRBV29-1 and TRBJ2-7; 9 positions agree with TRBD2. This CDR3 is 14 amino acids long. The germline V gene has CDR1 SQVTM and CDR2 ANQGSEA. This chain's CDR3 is CNVPSLAGEDEQYF. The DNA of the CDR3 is TGCAACGTTCCGAGTTTAGCGGGGGAGGACGAGCAGTACTTC.

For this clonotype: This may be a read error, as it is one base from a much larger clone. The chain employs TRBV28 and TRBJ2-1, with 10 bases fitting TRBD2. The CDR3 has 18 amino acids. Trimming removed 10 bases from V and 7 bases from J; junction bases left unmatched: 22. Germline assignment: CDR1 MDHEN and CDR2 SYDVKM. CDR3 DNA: TGTGCCACCAAGTTTATCGCCTCCACTAGCGGGAAATTTAATGAGCAGTTCTTC. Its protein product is CATKFIASTSGKFNEQFF. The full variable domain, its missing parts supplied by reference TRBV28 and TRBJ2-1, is DVKVTQSSRYLVKRTGEKVFLECVQDMDHENMFWYRQDPGLGLRLIYFSYDVKMKEKGDIPEGYSVSREKKERFSLILESASTNQTSMYLCATKFIASTSGKFNEQFFGPGTRLTVL.

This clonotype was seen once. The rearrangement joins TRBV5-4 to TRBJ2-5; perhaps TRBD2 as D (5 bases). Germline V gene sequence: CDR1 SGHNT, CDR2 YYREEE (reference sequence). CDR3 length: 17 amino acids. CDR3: CGSSKVMAADLQETQYF. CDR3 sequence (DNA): TGTGGCAGTAGCAAGGTCATGGCAGCGGACCTACAAGAGACCCAGTACTTC.

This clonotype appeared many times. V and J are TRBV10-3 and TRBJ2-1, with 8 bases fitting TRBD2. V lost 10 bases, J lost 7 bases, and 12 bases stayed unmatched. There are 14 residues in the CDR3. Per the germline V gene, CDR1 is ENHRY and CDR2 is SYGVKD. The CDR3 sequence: CATTLGRDANEQFF. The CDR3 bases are TGTGCCACCACCCTCGGGAGGGACGCAAATGAGCAGTTCTTC.

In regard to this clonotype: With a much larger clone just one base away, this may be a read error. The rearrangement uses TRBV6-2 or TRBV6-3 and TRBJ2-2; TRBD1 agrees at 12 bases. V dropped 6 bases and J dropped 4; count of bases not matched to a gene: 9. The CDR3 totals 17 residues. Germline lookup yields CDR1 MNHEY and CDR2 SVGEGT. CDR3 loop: CASSLQGQGASTGELFF. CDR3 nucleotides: TGTGCCAGCAGCCTACAGGGACAGGGGGCTAGCACCGGGGAGCTGTTTTTT.

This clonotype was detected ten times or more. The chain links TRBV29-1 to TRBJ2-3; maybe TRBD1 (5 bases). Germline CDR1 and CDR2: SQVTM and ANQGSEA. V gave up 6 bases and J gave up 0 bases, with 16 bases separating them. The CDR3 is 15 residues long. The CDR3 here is CSVVPGIQSTDTQYF. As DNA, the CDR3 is TGCAGCGTGGTACCAGGGATTCAGAGCACAGATACGCAGTATTTT.

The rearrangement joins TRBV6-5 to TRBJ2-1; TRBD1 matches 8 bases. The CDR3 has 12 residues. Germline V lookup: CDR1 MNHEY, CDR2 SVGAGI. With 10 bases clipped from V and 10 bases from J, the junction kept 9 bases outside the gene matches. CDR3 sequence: CAIKPTGGEQFF. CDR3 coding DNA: TGTGCCATCAAACCCACAGGGGGAGAGCAGTTCTTC.

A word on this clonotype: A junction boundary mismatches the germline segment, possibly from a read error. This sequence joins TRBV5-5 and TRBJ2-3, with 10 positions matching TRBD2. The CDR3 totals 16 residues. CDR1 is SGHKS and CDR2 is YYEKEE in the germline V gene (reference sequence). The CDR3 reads CAGSLIGTSGTDTQYF. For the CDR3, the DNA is TGTGCCGGCAGCTTAATCGGGACTAGCGGCACAGATACGCAGTATTTT.

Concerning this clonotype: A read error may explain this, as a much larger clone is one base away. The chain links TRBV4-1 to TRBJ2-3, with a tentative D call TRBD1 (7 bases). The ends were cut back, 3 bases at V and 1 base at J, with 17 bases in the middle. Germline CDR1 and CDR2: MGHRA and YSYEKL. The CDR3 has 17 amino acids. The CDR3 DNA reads TGCGCCAGCAGCCAGGAGGGGGCCGGGAAGGGCACAGATACGCAGTATTTT. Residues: CASSQEGAGKGTDTQYF.

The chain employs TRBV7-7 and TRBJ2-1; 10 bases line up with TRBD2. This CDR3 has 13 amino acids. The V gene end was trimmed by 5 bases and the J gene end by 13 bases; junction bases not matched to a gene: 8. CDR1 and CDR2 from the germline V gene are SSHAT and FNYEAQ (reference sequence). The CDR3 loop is CASSPTSGRAQFF. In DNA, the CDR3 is TGTGCCAGCAGCCCAACGAGCGGGAGGGCCCAGTTCTTC.

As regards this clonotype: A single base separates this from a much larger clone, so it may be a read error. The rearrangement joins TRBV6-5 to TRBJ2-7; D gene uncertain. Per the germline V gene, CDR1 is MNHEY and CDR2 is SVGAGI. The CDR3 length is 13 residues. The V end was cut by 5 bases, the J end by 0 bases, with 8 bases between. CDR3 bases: TGTGCCAGCAGTAAAAAAAGCTCCTACGAGCAGTACTTC. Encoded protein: CASSKKSSYEQYF.